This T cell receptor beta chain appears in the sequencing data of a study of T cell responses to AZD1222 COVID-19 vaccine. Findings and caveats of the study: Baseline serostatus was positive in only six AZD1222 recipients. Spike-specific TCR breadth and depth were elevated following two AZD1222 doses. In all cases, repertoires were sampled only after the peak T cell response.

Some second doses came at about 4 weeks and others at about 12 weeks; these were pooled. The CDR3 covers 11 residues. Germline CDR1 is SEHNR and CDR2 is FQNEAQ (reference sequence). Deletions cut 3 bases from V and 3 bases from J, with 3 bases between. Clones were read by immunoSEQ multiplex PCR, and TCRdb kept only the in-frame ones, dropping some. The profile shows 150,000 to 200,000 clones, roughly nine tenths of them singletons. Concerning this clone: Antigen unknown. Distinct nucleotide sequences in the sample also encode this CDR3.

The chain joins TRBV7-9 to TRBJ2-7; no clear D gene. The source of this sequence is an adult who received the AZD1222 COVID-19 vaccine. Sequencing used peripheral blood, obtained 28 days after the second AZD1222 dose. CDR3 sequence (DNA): TGTGCCAGCAGCTTGAGCTACGAGCAGTACTTC. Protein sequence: CASSLSYEQYF.